The next 3 T cell receptor beta chains were all read from a single sample in a study of beta chain features in type 1 diabetes. Expressed TCRB transcripts got sequenced, as all isolated RNA was reverse transcribed. Clones were sequenced by immunoSEQ multiplex PCR, and TCRdb holds only the in-frame ones, with some missing. The table records 130,000 to 150,000 clones, roughly 53% of them present only once. The source material was Tregs from blood. These receptors came from a man aged 18 to 29 in good health.

This chain links TRBV7-9 with TRBJ2-1; D call uncertain. Germline V gene data show CDR1 as SEHNR and CDR2 as FQNEAQ (reference sequence). The ends were cut back, 2 bases at V and 11 bases at J, with 13 bases in the middle. The CDR3 runs to 13 residues. The CDR3 region has the DNA TGTGCCAGCAGCTTAAATTCAGGCTACAAGCAGTTCTTC. It yields the protein CASSLNSGYKQFF.

The table lists this clone with a few counts. The chain joins TRBV4-1 to TRBJ2-3, with 14 bases identical to TRBD2. V was pared by 4 bases and J by 3 bases, with 3 bases of the junction left unmatched. The CDR3 is 16 amino acids. Germline loops: CDR1 MGHRA, CDR2 YSYEKL. In nucleotides, the CDR3 is TGCGCCAGCAGCCGAGGACTAGCGGGAGGTACAGATACGCAGTATTTT. It translates to CASSRGLAGGTDTQYF.

This clone was counted a single time. The gene calls are TRBV30 and TRBJ2-3; TRBD2 aligns across 12 bases. The V segment lost 3 bases and the J segment 7 bases; nucleotides outside the gene matches: 11. The CDR3 spans 16 residues. Germline V CDR1 and CDR2: GTSNPN, SVGIG (reference sequence). CDR3 nucleotide sequence: TGTGCCTGGAGCCTAGGACTAGCGGGAAACCTAAATACGCAGTATTTT. Translated, it gives CAWSLGLAGNLNTQYF.